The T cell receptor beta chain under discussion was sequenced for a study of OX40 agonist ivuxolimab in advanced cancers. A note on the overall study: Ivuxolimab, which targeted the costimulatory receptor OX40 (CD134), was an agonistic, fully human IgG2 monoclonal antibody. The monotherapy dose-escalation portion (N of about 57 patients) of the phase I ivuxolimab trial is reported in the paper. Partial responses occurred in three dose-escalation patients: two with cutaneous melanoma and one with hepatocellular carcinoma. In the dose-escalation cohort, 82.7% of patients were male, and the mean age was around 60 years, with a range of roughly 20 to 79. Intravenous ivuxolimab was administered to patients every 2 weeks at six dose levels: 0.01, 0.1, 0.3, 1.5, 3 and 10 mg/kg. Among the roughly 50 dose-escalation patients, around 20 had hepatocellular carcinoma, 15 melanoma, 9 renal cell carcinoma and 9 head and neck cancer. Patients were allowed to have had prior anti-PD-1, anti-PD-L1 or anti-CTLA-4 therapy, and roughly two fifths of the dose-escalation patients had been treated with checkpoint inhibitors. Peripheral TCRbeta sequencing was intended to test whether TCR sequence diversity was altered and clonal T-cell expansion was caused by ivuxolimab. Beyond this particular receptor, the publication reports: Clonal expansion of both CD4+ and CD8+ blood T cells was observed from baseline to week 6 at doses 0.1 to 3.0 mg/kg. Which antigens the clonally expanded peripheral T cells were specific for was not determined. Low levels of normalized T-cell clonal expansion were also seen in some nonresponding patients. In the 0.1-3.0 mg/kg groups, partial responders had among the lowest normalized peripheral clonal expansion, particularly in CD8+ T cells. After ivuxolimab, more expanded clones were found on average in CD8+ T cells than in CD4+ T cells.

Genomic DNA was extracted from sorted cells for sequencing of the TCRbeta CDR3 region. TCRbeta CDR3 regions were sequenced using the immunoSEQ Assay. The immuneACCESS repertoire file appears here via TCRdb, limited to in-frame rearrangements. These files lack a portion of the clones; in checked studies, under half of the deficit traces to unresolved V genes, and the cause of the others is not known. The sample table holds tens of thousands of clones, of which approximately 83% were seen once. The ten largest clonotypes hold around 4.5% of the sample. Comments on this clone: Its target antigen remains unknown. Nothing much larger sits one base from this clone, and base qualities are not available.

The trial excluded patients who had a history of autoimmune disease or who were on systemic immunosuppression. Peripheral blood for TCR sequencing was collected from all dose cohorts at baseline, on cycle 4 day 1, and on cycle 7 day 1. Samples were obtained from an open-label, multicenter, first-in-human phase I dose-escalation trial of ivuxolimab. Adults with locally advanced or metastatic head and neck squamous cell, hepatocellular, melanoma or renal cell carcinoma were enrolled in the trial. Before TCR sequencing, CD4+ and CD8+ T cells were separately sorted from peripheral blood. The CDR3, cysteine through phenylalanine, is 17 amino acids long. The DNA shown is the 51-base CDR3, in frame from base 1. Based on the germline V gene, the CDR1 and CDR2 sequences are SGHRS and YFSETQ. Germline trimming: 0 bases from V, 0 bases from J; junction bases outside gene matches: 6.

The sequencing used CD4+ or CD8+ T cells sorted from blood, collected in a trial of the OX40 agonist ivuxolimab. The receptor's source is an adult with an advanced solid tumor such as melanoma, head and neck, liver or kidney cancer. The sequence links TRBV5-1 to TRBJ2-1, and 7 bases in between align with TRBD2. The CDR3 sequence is CASSLGQAGSSYNEQFF. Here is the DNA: TGCGCCAGCAGCTTGGGGCAAGCGGGGAGCTCCTACAATGAGCAGTTCTTC. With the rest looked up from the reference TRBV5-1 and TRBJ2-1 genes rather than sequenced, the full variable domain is KAGVTQTPRYLIKTRGQQVTLSCSPISGHRSVSWYQQTPGQGLQFLFEYFSETQRNKGNFPGRFSGRQFSNSRSEMNVSTLELGDSALYLCASSLGQAGSSYNEQFFGPGTRLTVL.